These 22 T cell receptor beta chains originate from one sample sequenced in a study of blood T cell repertoires in COVID-19. Here immunoSEQ multiplex PCR was the method, and the copy in TCRdb shows in-frame clones only, minus some. The table records fewer than 130,000 clones, 69% of them present only once. Material: peripheral blood. The receptors stem from a man older than 75 with acute or convalescent COVID-19.

This clone is a singleton in its sample. This chain links TRBV7-9 with TRBJ2-7; a weak D match, TRBD1 (5 bases). This CDR3 spans 12 amino acids. Trimming removed 10 bases from V and 0 bases from J, with 10 bases in between. CDR1 SEHNR and CDR2 FQNEAQ come from the germline V gene (reference sequence). The CDR3 spells CATSTDSYEQYF. In DNA form, the CDR3 reads TGTGCCACCTCGACAGACTCCTACGAGCAGTACTTC.

The chain has TRBV7-9 and TRBJ2-7; weak D call: TRBD2 (6 bases). Germline V gives CDR1 SEHNR, CDR2 FQNEAQ (reference sequence). The CDR3 covers 14 residues. V lost 5 bases and J lost 3, with 14 bases in between. CDR3 nucleotides: TGTGCCAGCAGCCGGTCGTTGGGACTCTACGAGCAGTACTTC. Its translation is CASSRSLGLYEQYF.

CDR3 in amino acids: CASSPTDFYGYTF. In DNA form, the CDR3 reads TGTGCCAGCTCGCCGACAGACTTCTATGGCTACACCTTC. This chain links TRBV18 with TRBJ1-2, with a tentative D call TRBD1 (5 bases). CDR1 is KGHSH and CDR2 is LQKENI in the germline V gene. There are 13 residues in the CDR3. The germline V and J ends were trimmed by 6 bases and 4 bases, with 12 bases remaining between them.

This clone came up a few times. The chain is built from TRBV19 and TRBJ2-3, with 10 bases fitting TRBD2. Germline CDR1 reads LNHDA; CDR2 reads SQIVND (reference sequence). This CDR3 is built from 16 residues. V shed 4 bases, J shed 0 bases, and the junction held 4 bases outside the gene matches. CDR3: CASSNGLAASTDTQYF. The CDR3 coding sequence is TGTGCCAGTAGTAACGGACTAGCGGCTAGCACAGATACGCAGTATTTT.

The CDR3 region has the DNA TGTGCCATCGCAGATCCTAGGCTCCACGAGCAGTACTTC. Its protein is CAIADPRLHEQYF. This sequence joins TRBV27 and TRBJ2-7; D gene unclear. This CDR3 region has 13 residues. V was cut by 10 bases and J by 5 bases, with 18 bases left in between. The germline V gene encodes CDR1 MNHEY and CDR2 SMNVEV (reference sequence).

DNA for the CDR3: TGTGCCAGCAGCTTACGGACTAGCGGGAGGCCGTACTTC. Translating gives CASSLRTSGRPYF. The chain joins TRBV7-2 to TRBJ2-7, with 14 bases that match TRBD2. This CDR3 spans 13 amino acids. The germline gives CDR1 SGHTA, CDR2 FQGNSA. With 2 bases clipped from V and 12 bases from J, the junction kept 3 bases outside the gene matches.

This clone was seen only a few times. V and J are TRBV5-4 and TRBJ2-3; 8 bases match TRBD1. CDR3 size: 15 residues. Germline CDR1 reads SGHNT; CDR2 reads YYREEE (reference sequence). V was pared by 2 bases and J by 6 bases, with 8 bases of the junction left unmatched. CDR3 coding DNA: TGTGCCAGCAGCTTAGGACAGGGCTCAGAGGATACGCAGTATTTT. Amino acids: CASSLGQGSEDTQYF.

The J gene is TRBJ1-2, the V gene TRBV2; no firm D call. V dropped 1 base and J dropped 3 bases, with 9 bases sitting between them. CDR3 length equals 14 residues. Germline V CDR1 and CDR2: SNHLY, FYNNEI. Here the CDR3 reads CASSEDQKYYGYTF. Here the CDR3 DNA reads TGTGCCAGCAGTGAAGACCAGAAGTACTATGGCTACACCTTC. Full variable domain (missing parts from reference TRBV2 and TRBJ1-2): EPEVTQTPSHQVTQMGQEVILRCVPISNHLYFYWYRQILGQKVEFLVSFYNNEISEKSEIFDDQFSVERPDGSNFTLKIRSTKLEDSAMYFCASSEDQKYYGYTFGSGTRLTVV.

Only one count was recorded for this clone. This chain uses TRBV25-1 with TRBJ1-1; 7 nucleotides agree with TRBD1. The CDR3 has 14 residues. CDR1 MGHDK and CDR2 SYGVNS come from the germline V gene. J lost 5 bases, V lost 4 bases, and 7 bases had no gene match. CDR3 in DNA: TGTGCCAGCAGTGTGGCAGGGGGGACGACTGAAGCTTTCTTT. As protein: CASSVAGGTTEAFF.

This clone has a single count. The rearrangement joins TRBV24-1 to TRBJ2-1; D ambiguous. Trimming pared 4 bases from V and 6 bases from J, leaving 9 bases between. The CDR3 totals 13 residues. Germline V gene sequence: CDR1 KGHDR, CDR2 SFDVKD. The CDR3 bases are TGTGCCACCAGTGAAGTCGCCAGCAATGAGCAGTTCTTC. Translating it yields CATSEVASNEQFF.

The chain is built from TRBV5-1 and TRBJ2-1; 14 nucleotides line up with TRBD2. Looked up from germline, CDR1 is SGHRS and CDR2 is YFSETQ. The CDR3 is made up of 16 amino acids. Trimming cost V 5 bases and J 5 bases; bases outside gene matches: 6. CDR3 in amino acids: CASRPRTSGRNNEQFF. The CDR3 DNA is TGCGCCAGCAGACCCCGGACTAGCGGGAGGAACAATGAGCAGTTCTTC.

V is TRBV30 and J is TRBJ2-7; 9 bases are shared with TRBD2. V was pared by 0 bases and J by 6 bases, with 12 bases of the junction left unmatched. Per germline, CDR1 GTSNPN and CDR2 SVGIG (reference sequence). This CDR3 is built from 16 residues. The CDR3: CAWSVPLAGPTVEQYF. The CDR3 DNA reads as TGTGCCTGGAGTGTACCGCTAGCGGGGCCCACGGTCGAGCAGTACTTC. The whole variable domain, remainder taken from reference TRBV30 and TRBJ2-7, is SQTIHQWPATLVQPVGSPLSLECTVEGTSNPNLYWYRQAAGRGLQLLFYSVGIGQISSEVPQNLSASRPQDRQFILSSKKLLLSDSGFYLCAWSVPLAGPTVEQYFGPGTRLTVT.

The V and J genes are TRBV29-1 and TRBJ1-1; 9 nucleotides agree with TRBD1. The CDR3 has 14 amino acids. Germline CDR1 reads SQVTM; CDR2 reads ANQGSEA. J was trimmed by 5 bases and V by 6 bases; bases with no gene match: 10. The CDR3 bases are TGCAGCGTGCTAAAACAGGGGGCGTTTACTGAAGCTTTCTTT. It translates to CSVLKQGAFTEAFF.

The chain links TRBV15 to TRBJ1-1, with D uncertain. The V gene lost 0 bases and the J gene lost 5 bases, with 13 bases spanning the gap. The CDR3 has 15 residues. The germline V gene encodes CDR1 LNHNV and CDR2 YYDKDF (reference sequence). In DNA, the CDR3 is TGTGCCACCAGCAGAGATTGGAGGGCAGGAACTGAAGCTTTCTTT. Translating gives CATSRDWRAGTEAFF.

The chain employs TRBV28 and TRBJ2-7; 12 positions agree with TRBD2. The CDR3 length is 18 residues. J was trimmed by 0 bases and V by 3 bases; bases with no gene match: 9. Germline V gene data show CDR1 as MDHEN and CDR2 as SYDVKM. The CDR3 reads CASSFGLAGPTSSYEQYF. The CDR3 bases are TGTGCCAGCAGTTTCGGACTAGCGGGACCTACCAGCTCCTACGAGCAGTACTTC. The full variable domain, with the rest looked up from reference TRBV28 and TRBJ2-7, is DVKVTQSSRYLVKRTGEKVFLECVQDMDHENMFWYRQDPGLGLRLIYFSYDVKMKEKGDIPEGYSVSREKKERFSLILESASTNQTSMYLCASSFGLAGPTSSYEQYFGPGTRLTVT.

The J gene is TRBJ1-2, the V gene TRBV5-4, with D maybe TRBD1 (5 bases). The V end lost 0 bases, the J end lost 3 bases, and 9 bases lay between the germline ends. Looked up from germline, CDR1 is SGHNT and CDR2 is YYREEE (reference sequence). The CDR3 has 14 amino acids. The CDR3 DNA reads TGTGCCAGCAGCTTGGCCGGCAGGGACTATGGCTACACCTTC. Protein product: CASSLAGRDYGYTF.

The chain has TRBV3-1 (or the pseudogene TRBV3-2) and TRBJ1-5; D is unclear. The germline V gene has CDR1 LGHDT and CDR2 YNNKEL (reference sequence). Trimming pared 1 base from V and 8 bases from J, leaving 9 bases between. The CDR3 is 13 residues long. The CDR3 DNA reads TGTGCCAGCAGCCAAGGTCGCGAGGAGCCCCAGCATTTT. Its translation is CASSQGREEPQHF.

This chain joins TRBV6-5 and TRBJ1-2; D perhaps matches TRBD1 (6 bases). CDR1 and CDR2 from the germline V gene are MNHEY and SVGAGI. The V end was cut by 8 bases, the J end by 4 bases, with 14 bases between. This CDR3 is 13 amino acids long. CDR3: CASRTDESYGYTF. The CDR3 bases are TGTGCCAGCCGGACAGATGAGAGCTATGGCTACACCTTC.

The chain employs TRBV4-2 and TRBJ2-7; TRBD1 matches at 9 bases. Per the germline V gene, CDR1 is LGHNA and CDR2 is YNFKEQ. The CDR3 totals 15 residues. With 0 bases clipped from V and 7 bases from J, the junction kept 7 bases outside the gene matches. CDR3: CASSQDRTGAMEQYF. The DNA for the CDR3 is TGTGCCAGCAGCCAAGACCGGACAGGGGCAATGGAGCAGTACTTC.

This clone was seen a few times. The chain recombines TRBV7-8 with TRBJ2-1; a weak D match, TRBD2 (5 bases). The CDR3 runs to 13 residues. Per germline, CDR1 SGHVS and CDR2 FQNEAQ. The V end was cut by 3 bases, the J end by 9 bases, with 12 bases between. DNA for the CDR3: TGTGCCAGCAGCTTGGGGAGCGCAGGTGAGCAGTTCTTC. It codes for CASSLGSAGEQFF.

The rearrangement joins TRBV9 to TRBJ1-1; 7 bases are a match to TRBD1. Germline loops: CDR1 SGDLS, CDR2 YYNGEE. After removal of 4 bases from V and 1 base from J, the junction contained 7 bases not matched to a gene. CDR3 length equals 15 residues. The CDR3 sequence is CASSPRGAENTEAFF. In DNA form, the CDR3 reads TGTGCCAGCAGCCCCAGGGGGGCGGAGAACACTGAAGCTTTCTTT.

This sequence joins TRBV11-2 and TRBJ2-1, with 8 bases lining up with TRBD2. Germline assignment: CDR1 SGHAT and CDR2 FQNNGV. V lost 0 bases, J lost 6 bases, and 1 base stayed unmatched. This CDR3 has 14 amino acids. CDR3 DNA sequence: TGTGCCAGCAGCTTAGAGGGACTAGTCAATGAGCAGTTCTTC. It encodes CASSLEGLVNEQFF.